The 20 T cell receptor beta chains given below trace back to one sample, sequenced in a study of blood T cells in healthy people across ages. Combining a sample-barcoded 5' primer with a J-beta primer mix, a second PCR ran for roughly 6 to 12 cycles. MiXCR, applied by TCRdb to the 5' RACE reads, yields one record per CDR3 protein. The sample consists of hundreds of thousands of distinct CDR3 sequences, roughly half of them appearing once. The sequenced sample was blood. The source is an elderly woman in good health.

Ten or more counts support this clonotype. The V and J genes are TRBV7-2 and TRBJ2-1; no reliable D call. Per germline, CDR1 SGHTA and CDR2 FQGNSA. CDR3 length equals 14 residues. V lost 1 base, J lost 13 bases, and 17 bases lay in between. The CDR3 loop is CASSLVRPFIAQFF. CDR3 nucleotide sequence: TGTGCCAGCAGCTTAGTAAGGCCGTTTATCGCCCAGTTCTTC.

This clonotype came up many times. The V call is TRBV20-1, the J call TRBJ2-1; D not certain. In germline, CDR1 is DFQATT, CDR2 SNEGSKA (reference sequence). This CDR3 contains 14 residues. Trimming stripped 2 bases from V and 0 bases from J, with 8 bases between. Here the CDR3 DNA reads TGCAGTGCTAGAACCTATACCTCCTACAATGAGCAGTTCTTC. Protein sequence: CSARTYTSYNEQFF.

The chain links TRBV7-9 to TRBJ2-4; TRBD1 matches 7 bases. Germline-derived CDR1 and CDR2 are SEHNR and FQNEAQ (reference sequence). The CDR3 is 16 residues long. V was pared by 6 bases and J by 2 bases, with 10 bases of the junction left unmatched. In nucleotides, the CDR3 is TGTGCCAGCAGGGACGACAGGGATGCGACCAAAAACATTCAGTACTTC. Its protein is CASRDDRDATKNIQYF.

The chain has TRBV4-1 and TRBJ2-1, with TRBD2 as a possible D gene (6 bases). There are 17 residues in the CDR3. Trimming stripped 4 bases from V and 7 bases from J, with 23 bases between. Germline CDR1 is MGHRA and CDR2 is YSYEKL. This CDR3 reads CASSPQGGGGVVNEQFF. DNA of the CDR3: TGCGCCAGCAGCCCTCAAGGCGGAGGAGGGGTAGTGAATGAGCAGTTCTTC.

This sequence joins TRBV27 and TRBJ1-2; possibly TRBD1 for D (5 bases). Trimming removed 3 bases at V and 9 bases at J, with 8 bases between. Germline CDR1 reads MNHEY; CDR2 reads SMNVEV (reference sequence). The CDR3 contains 11 residues. The DNA for the CDR3 is TGTGCCAGCAGTTTCGGGGGTAGCTACACCTTC. Its translation is CASSFGGSYTF.

J is TRBJ1-1 and V is TRBV6-1; tentatively, D is TRBD1 (5 bases). Trimming removed 2 bases at V and 0 bases at J, with 16 bases between. CDR3 length equals 17 residues. Germline CDR1 MNHNS, CDR2 SASEGT. CDR3 in amino acids: CASSEWGQGLMNTEAFF. The CDR3 DNA reads as TGTGCCAGCAGTGAATGGGGTCAGGGATTGATGAACACTGAAGCTTTCTTT.

The chain carries TRBV7-3 and TRBJ2-1, with D perhaps being TRBD1 or TRBD2 (5 bases each). The V gene lost 7 bases and the J gene lost 10 bases, with 17 bases spanning the gap. The CDR3 runs 13 residues. Looked up from germline, CDR1 is SGHTA and CDR2 is FQGTGA. CDR3 residues: CASTPTPGQEQFF. The CDR3 DNA reads as TGTGCCAGCACCCCTACCCCGGGGCAAGAGCAGTTCTTC. Drawing the rest from reference TRBV7-3 and TRBJ2-1, the complete variable domain is GAGVSQTPSNKVTEKGKYVELRCDPISGHTALYWYRQSLGQGPEFLIYFQGTGAADDSGLPNDRFFAVRPEGSVSTLKIQRTERGDSAVYLCASTPTPGQEQFFGPGTRLTVL.

The chain couples TRBV9 to TRBJ2-2, with 10 bases lining up with TRBD2. The length of the CDR3 is 16 residues. The germline CDR1 and CDR2 sequences are SGDLS and YYNGEE. V was clipped by 4 bases and J by 3 bases; unmatched bases: 6. The CDR3 nucleotides read TGTGCCAGCAGCCCCCGGACTAGCGGATACACCGGGGAGCTGTTTTTT. Encoded protein: CASSPRTSGYTGELFF.

The genes are TRBV20-1 and TRBJ1-1; TRBD1 agrees at 7 bases. CDR1 DFQATT and CDR2 SNEGSKA come from the germline V gene (reference sequence). The trim removed 2 bases at V and 1 base at J, leaving 4 bases unmatched. This CDR3 spans 14 amino acids. CDR3 sequence: CSARSGTANTEAFF. The CDR3 coding sequence is TGCAGTGCTAGATCGGGGACAGCGAACACTGAAGCTTTCTTT.

The chain carries TRBV2 and TRBJ2-3, with 11 bases matching TRBD2. Trimming removed 4 bases from V and 4 bases from J; junction bases left unmatched: 4. CDR1 and CDR2 from the germline V gene are SNHLY and FYNNEI. The CDR3 is 15 residues long. The CDR3 spells CASSVFSGRADTQYF. The CDR3 nucleotides read TGTGCCAGCAGTGTTTTTAGCGGGAGGGCAGATACGCAGTATTTT.

This clonotype was found many times. The gene calls are TRBV5-6 and TRBJ2-3; D unresolved. Germline V gene data show CDR1 as SGHDT and CDR2 as YYEEEE. The CDR3 consists of 13 residues. V lost 3 bases and J lost 8, with 13 bases in between. The CDR3 region has the DNA TGTGCCAGCAGCTCCCCGCTAAATCCTACGCAGTATTTT. It specifies CASSSPLNPTQYF.

This clonotype has a handful of counts. This chain links TRBV27 with TRBJ1-5; possible D gene TRBD1, 5 bases. V was pared by 10 bases and J by 2 bases, with 12 bases between. Germline assignment: CDR1 MNHEY and CDR2 SMNVEV (reference sequence). The CDR3 has 13 residues. The CDR3 spells CATQGRGNQPQHF. The CDR3 bases are TGTGCCACTCAGGGAAGAGGCAATCAGCCCCAGCATTTT.

CDR3 DNA: TGTGCCAGCCAGTTCTCTGGGGCCAACGTCCTGACTTTC. This sequence encodes CASQFSGANVLTF. V and J are TRBV11-2 and TRBJ2-6; D not resolved. The V end lost 8 bases, the J end lost 0 bases, and 5 bases lay between the germline ends. The germline CDR1 and CDR2 sequences are SGHAT and FQNNGV. The CDR3 length is 13 residues.

The chain recombines TRBV7-8 with TRBJ1-4; D is uncertain. The CDR3 has 14 amino acids. CDR1 is SGHVS, CDR2 FQNEAQ, per germline. Trimming took 5 bases from V and 0 from J, leaving 7 bases between them. CDR3 sequence: CASSKQPTNEKLFF. CDR3 nucleotide sequence: TGTGCCAGCAGCAAACAACCAACTAATGAAAAACTGTTTTTT.

Comments on this clonotype: One base away lies a much larger clone, so this may be a sequencing read error. This chain connects TRBV20-1 to TRBJ2-1; D is undetermined. This CDR3 is built from 14 residues. CDR1 is DFQATT, CDR2 SNEGSKA, per germline (reference sequence). Trimming left V 2 bases short and J 7 bases short, with 15 bases between. CDR3 in amino acids: CSARSLGSGNEQFF. The CDR3 nucleotides are TGCAGTGCTAGATCCTTGGGAAGTGGGAATGAGCAGTTCTTC.

This clonotype was detected a few times. V and J are TRBV20-1 and TRBJ2-1; D perhaps matches TRBD1 (5 bases). The tail of the sequence fits TRBJ2-7 better, so the J call may be wrong. Germline V gene lookup returns CDR1 DFQATT and CDR2 SNEGSKA (reference sequence). There are 14 residues in the CDR3. CDR3 residues: CSARPSGSYNEQYF. In nucleotides, the CDR3 is TGCAGTGCTAGGCCGTCAGGGTCCTACAATGAGCAGTACTTC.

The rearrangement links TRBV7-8 to TRBJ2-5, with no clear D. V lost 1 base to trimming and J lost 3 bases, with 15 bases between them. Germline CDR1 reads SGHVS; CDR2 reads FQNEAQ. The CDR3 contains 16 residues. The CDR3 nucleotides read TGTGCCAGCAGCTTAGGCGCTGGACGGCCTAAAGAGACCCAGTACTTC. The encoded protein is CASSLGAGRPKETQYF.

The V call is TRBV19, the J call TRBJ1-5; TRBD1 aligns across 7 bases. CDR3 length: 13 amino acids. J was trimmed by 6 bases and V by 5 bases; bases with no gene match: 4. Per the germline V gene, CDR1 is LNHDA and CDR2 is SQIVND (reference sequence). CDR3 nucleotides: TGTGCCAGTAGTGACAGGGAGGCTCAGCCCCAGCATTTT. It is translated as CASSDREAQPQHF.

The chain recombines TRBV7-9 with TRBJ1-3; D uncertain. The CDR3 runs to 12 residues. V lost 8 bases to trimming and J lost 2 bases, with 7 bases between them. Looked up from germline, CDR1 is SEHNR and CDR2 is FQNEAQ (reference sequence). Here the CDR3 DNA reads TGTGCCAGCGGAAACACTGGAAACACCATATATTTT. This encodes CASGNTGNTIYF.

The chain is built from TRBV24-1 and TRBJ2-7, with D uncertain. The germline V gene encodes CDR1 KGHDR and CDR2 SFDVKD. The CDR3 covers 16 residues. V gave up 4 bases and J gave up 2 bases, with 17 bases separating them. The CDR3 DNA is TGTGCCACCAGTGACCTAGACATTTACCATCCCTACGAGCAGTACTTC. It yields the protein CATSDLDIYHPYEQYF.